Below, 23 T cell receptor beta chains from the same sample are listed, as sequenced in a study of T cell responses to AZD1222 COVID-19 vaccine. Libraries were prepared by immunoSEQ multiplex PCR; TCRdb keeps only in-frame clonotypes and omits some of them. The sample consists of tens of thousands of clones, about 90% of them appearing once. Sample: peripheral blood, taken on day 0 of AZD1222 vaccination. All receptors come from an adult in good health.

The genes are TRBV3-1 (or the pseudogene TRBV3-2) and TRBJ2-1; TRBD2 matches 7 bases. Trimming cost V 0 bases and J 0 bases; bases outside gene matches: 2. Germline CDR1 is LGHDT and CDR2 is YNNKEL (reference sequence). The CDR3 is made up of 16 amino acids. CDR3 DNA sequence: TGTGCCAGCAGCCAAGAGGGCGGGGGCTCCTACAATGAGCAGTTCTTC. Protein: CASSQEGGGSYNEQFF.

The V call is TRBV12-5, the J call TRBJ1-2, with TRBD1 as a possible D gene (6 bases). The CDR3 totals 18 residues. Germline CDR1 is LGHNT and CDR2 is FRNRAP. Trimming removed 4 bases from V and 3 bases from J, with 24 bases in between. The CDR3 DNA sequence: TGTGCTAGTGGTTCGTTCGGGGGGGCTCCCCGCCCTCACTATGGCTACACCTTC. Amino acids: CASGSFGGAPRPHYGYTF.

The table lists this clone with a count of one. This sequence joins TRBV2 and TRBJ1-6, with D uncertain. Germline V gene sequence: CDR1 SNHLY, CDR2 FYNNEI. CDR3 length: 14 amino acids. The V end was cut by 8 bases, the J end by 3 bases, with 11 bases between. As DNA, the CDR3 is TGTGCCAGCGGGTCTTCGGACTATAATTCACCCCTCCACTTT. Protein product: CASGSSDYNSPLHF.

This clone has only one observation. This chain uses TRBV4-1 with TRBJ2-7, with D possibly matching TRBD1 (6 bases). This CDR3 is 16 amino acids long. Germline values: CDR1 MGHRA, CDR2 YSYEKL. The V end lost 0 bases, the J end lost 5 bases, and 17 bases lay between the germline ends. CDR3 sequence: CASSQDRYRVIDEQYF. CDR3 coding DNA: TGCGCCAGCAGCCAAGATAGGTACAGGGTCATCGACGAGCAGTACTTC.

The V and J genes are TRBV4-1 and TRBJ1-6; weak D call: TRBD1 (6 bases). Trimming took 3 bases from V and 14 from J, leaving 17 bases between them. Germline V lookup: CDR1 MGHRA, CDR2 YSYEKL. This CDR3 contains 14 residues. In DNA, the CDR3 is TGCGCCAGCAGCCACGCCGCATTACAGGGAACCCTCCACTTT. It specifies CASSHAALQGTLHF.

V gene TRBV7-6 combines with J gene TRBJ1-5; D is perhaps TRBD1 (5 bases). In germline, CDR1 is SGHVS, CDR2 FNYEAQ. The CDR3 runs 15 residues. V lost 5 bases and J lost 0, with 11 bases in between. In nucleotides, the CDR3 is TGTGCCAGCAGCACAGGCCCGGATAGCAATCAGCCCCAGCATTTT. It encodes CASSTGPDSNQPQHF.

J is TRBJ2-7 and V is TRBV27; 10 bases align to TRBD2. The germline gives CDR1 MNHEY, CDR2 SMNVEV (reference sequence). J lost 4 bases, V lost 6 bases, and 6 bases had no gene match. This CDR3 is built from 14 residues. In DNA, the CDR3 is TGTGCCAGCAGACCGGGGACTAGCGCGTACGAGCAGTACTTC. It translates to CASRPGTSAYEQYF.

The chain combines TRBV5-1 with TRBJ1-6; D is undetermined. Germline CDR1 SGHRS, CDR2 YFSETQ. CDR3 length: 17 amino acids. Trimming took 0 bases from V and 6 from J, leaving 16 bases between them. CDR3 region: CASSLGGQGSANSPLHF. The CDR3 coding sequence is TGCGCCAGCAGCTTGGGGGGTCAAGGTAGCGCTAATTCACCCCTCCACTTT.

The V gene is TRBV11-2, the J gene TRBJ2-1; TRBD1 is a possible D gene (5 bases). V gave up 5 bases and J gave up 6 bases, with 11 bases separating them. The CDR3 is 13 amino acids. Germline CDR1 reads SGHAT; CDR2 reads FQNNGV. CDR3 nucleotides: TGTGCCAGCAGCGTCACGACAGTCAATGAGCAGTTCTTC. This translates into CASSVTTVNEQFF.

The V and J genes are TRBV7-2 and TRBJ2-7; no clear D. Germline V gene data show CDR1 as SGHTA and CDR2 as FQGNSA. This CDR3 region has 13 residues. V lost 1 base and J lost 3, with 7 bases in between. The CDR3 nucleotides are TGTGCCAGCAGCTTAGAGCGCAACTACGAGCAGTACTTC. Translated: CASSLERNYEQYF. The variable domain in full, completed from reference TRBV7-2 and TRBJ2-7, reads GAGVSQSPSNKVTEKGKDVELRCDPISGHTALYWYRQSLGQGLEFLIYFQGNSAPDKSGLPSDRFSAERTGGSVSTLTIQRTQQEDSAVYLCASSLERNYEQYFGPGTRLTVT.

V usage is TRBV2 and J usage is TRBJ2-7; possibly TRBD1 for D (6 bases). The germline V gene has CDR1 SNHLY and CDR2 FYNNEI. The V end lost 5 bases, the J end lost 4 bases, and 12 bases lay between the germline ends. The CDR3 runs 13 residues. This chain's CDR3 is CASSSFQGYEQYF. The CDR3 region has the DNA TGTGCCAGCAGTTCATTTCAGGGGTACGAGCAGTACTTC. The full variable domain, with the rest looked up from reference TRBV2 and TRBJ2-7, is EPEVTQTPSHQVTQMGQEVILRCVPISNHLYFYWYRQILGQKVEFLVSFYNNEISEKSEIFDDQFSVERPDGSNFTLKIRSTKLEDSAMYFCASSSFQGYEQYFGPGTRLTVT.

The V call is TRBV28, the J call TRBJ1-4; the D gene is possibly TRBD1 (6 bases). The germline CDR1 and CDR2 sequences are MDHEN and SYDVKM. The CDR3 extends over 15 amino acids. V was pared by 4 bases and J by 5 bases, with 14 bases between. CDR3 residues: CASSYPGVRNEKLFF. DNA of the CDR3: TGTGCCAGCAGTTATCCAGGGGTACGAAATGAAAAACTGTTTTTT.

This sequence joins TRBV20-1 and TRBJ1-5; D not certain. V was cut by 3 bases and J by 0 bases, with 9 bases left in between. This CDR3 has 14 residues. Germline assignment: CDR1 DFQATT and CDR2 SNEGSKA (reference sequence). The CDR3 sequence: CSASTEASNQPQHF. The CDR3 coding sequence is TGCAGTGCTAGTACGGAAGCTAGCAATCAGCCCCAGCATTTT.

The V and J genes are TRBV4-1 and TRBJ2-1; a possible D gene is TRBD2 (6 bases). This CDR3 region has 17 residues. CDR1 and CDR2 (germline): MGHRA, YSYEKL. The V end lost 1 base, the J end lost 3 bases, and 16 bases lay between the germline ends. This chain's CDR3 is CASSQVASAGSYNEQFF. The CDR3 DNA sequence: TGCGCCAGCAGCCAAGTAGCTTCGGCGGGAAGCTACAATGAGCAGTTCTTC.

This clone has just one count. The V call is TRBV7-8, the J call TRBJ2-7; 8 bases align to TRBD2. V was pared by 6 bases and J by 3 bases, with 7 bases of the junction left unmatched. Germline V gene sequence: CDR1 SGHVS, CDR2 FQNEAQ. The CDR3 is 14 residues long. The CDR3 DNA reads TGTGCCAGCAGACGGTCCGGGACTAGCTACGAGCAGTACTTC. Translation gives CASRRSGTSYEQYF.

Turning to this clone: Other nucleotide sequences in the sample specify the same CDR3. The chain combines TRBV9 with TRBJ2-3, with unresolved D. V was pared by 2 bases and J by 1 base, with 8 bases between. This CDR3 is built from 14 residues. Germline CDR1 reads SGDLS; CDR2 reads YYNGEE. In nucleotides, the CDR3 is TGTGCCAGCAGCGTCCTATCGGGCACAGATACGCAGTATTTT. Residues: CASSVLSGTDTQYF.

This chain links TRBV15 with TRBJ2-1; the D call may be TRBD1 or TRBD2 (5 bases each). V was shortened by 4 bases and J by 7 bases, with 20 bases between the two germline ends. The CDR3 has 16 amino acids. CDR1 is LNHNV and CDR2 is YYDKDF in the germline V gene (reference sequence). In nucleotides, the CDR3 is TGTGCCACCAGCACCTTTGGGGGTAGATACACGAATGAGCAGTTCTTC. Protein product: CATSTFGGRYTNEQFF.

The V and J genes are TRBV5-1 and TRBJ1-5, with D perhaps matching TRBD1 (5 bases). V shed 0 bases and J shed 0 bases, with 10 bases lying between them. Germline V gene sequence: CDR1 SGHRS, CDR2 YFSETQ. The CDR3 has 16 residues. The CDR3 DNA reads TGCGCCAGCAGCTTGGAACCGGGGGATAGCAATCAGCCCCAGCATTTT. Residues: CASSLEPGDSNQPQHF. Full variable domain (outside the CDR3, taken from reference TRBV5-1 and TRBJ1-5): KAGVTQTPRYLIKTRGQQVTLSCSPISGHRSVSWYQQTPGQGLQFLFEYFSETQRNKGNFPGRFSGRQFSNSRSEMNVSTLELGDSALYLCASSLEPGDSNQPQHFGDGTRLSIL.

The rearrangement joins TRBV13 to TRBJ1-1; D ambiguous. Germline V lookup: CDR1 PRHDT, CDR2 FYEKMQ (reference sequence). Trimming stripped 2 bases from V and 1 base from J, with 11 bases between. This CDR3 contains 15 residues. CDR3 amino acids: CASSLRRAANTEAFF. CDR3 sequence (DNA): TGTGCCAGCAGCTTAAGGAGGGCAGCGAACACTGAAGCTTTCTTT.

Here the CDR3 reads CASTPLNGGEQFF. The CDR3, as DNA: TGCGCCAGCACCCCGCTCAACGGGGGTGAGCAGTTCTTC. This chain connects TRBV5-1 to TRBJ2-1, with D possibly matching TRBD2 (6 bases). The CDR3 length is 13 residues. Germline assignment: CDR1 SGHRS and CDR2 YFSETQ. Between the trimmed V and J ends, which lost 6 bases and 9 bases, there was a span of 16 bases.

The chain employs TRBV21-1 and TRBJ1-1; the table calls TRBD1, which could not be checked here. TRBV21-1 is given as a pseudogene. The CDR3 runs 12 residues. The CDR3 protein is CASNATGTEAFF. The DNA of the CDR3 is TGTGCCAGCAACGCCACCGGGACAGAAGCTTTCTTT.

The rearrangement joins TRBV4-1 to TRBJ2-7; D may be TRBD1 (6 bases). CDR1 and CDR2 (germline): MGHRA, YSYEKL. The CDR3 is 13 residues long. Trimming removed 0 bases from V and 4 bases from J, with 7 bases in between. The CDR3 region is CASSQEQGYEQYF. The CDR3, as DNA: TGCGCCAGCAGCCAAGAACAGGGTTACGAGCAGTACTTC.

CDR3: CASSFPDQSSYNEQFF. CDR3 coding DNA: TGCGCCAGCAGCTTTCCGGACCAGAGCTCCTACAATGAGCAGTTCTTC. V usage is TRBV5-1 and J usage is TRBJ2-1; D is uncertain. The CDR3 is 16 residues long. The V gene lost 2 bases and the J gene lost 0 bases, with 12 bases spanning the gap. Per the germline V gene, CDR1 is SGHRS and CDR2 is YFSETQ.